This is a list of T cell receptor beta chains from one sample in a study of T cell responses to AZD1222 COVID-19 vaccine. Only in-frame clones appear in the TCRdb table, and some are missing; sequencing was by immunoSEQ multiplex PCR. This sample yields approximately 180,000 clones, of which approximately 90% are seen a single time; 25% to 30% belongs to the top ten. Sequences were derived from peripheral blood, sampled 28 days after the second AZD1222 dose. These receptors were taken from an adult who received the AZD1222 COVID-19 vaccine. CDR3s include the opening cysteine and the closing phenylalanine or tryptophan. Fields, in order: J gene, D gene, clone size, V gene, CDR3 length, CDR3 DNA, CDR3 protein. The D gene is left open where the match is weak. Clone size appears in some rows only: once, few, many, or a class for an expanded clone.

j_call: TRBJ2-2; d_call: NA; clone_size: NA; v_call: TRBV27; cdr3_length: 15; cdr3_nt: TGTGCCAGCAGTTTCCTCAGGCCGAACACCGGGGAGCTGTTTTTT; cdr3_aa: CASSFLRPNTGELFF
j_call: TRBJ2-1; d_call: NA; clone_size: NA; v_call: TRBV7-3; cdr3_length: 14; cdr3_nt: TGTGCCAGCAGCTTAATCGCCCAGCTTAATGAGCAGTTCTTC; cdr3_aa: CASSLIAQLNEQFF
j_call: TRBJ2-1; d_call: TRBD2; clone_size: few; v_call: TRBV7-8; cdr3_length: 15; cdr3_nt: TGTGCCAGCGCACTAGCGGGCTACTCCTACAATGAGCAGTTCTTC; cdr3_aa: CASALAGYSYNEQFF
j_call: TRBJ2-7; d_call: NA; clone_size: NA; v_call: TRBV4-3; cdr3_length: 15; cdr3_nt: TGCGCCAGCAGCCAAGATAGGGCCGGATCCTACGAGCAGTACTTC; cdr3_aa: CASSQDRAGSYEQYF
j_call: TRBJ1-2; d_call: NA; clone_size: once; v_call: TRBV21-1; cdr3_length: 15; cdr3_nt: TGTGCCAGCAGCAAGGTGGGCAGGGCACCCTATGGCTACACCTTC; cdr3_aa: CASSKVGRAPYGYTF
j_call: TRBJ1-6; d_call: TRBD1; clone_size: NA; v_call: TRBV6-5; cdr3_length: 15; cdr3_nt: TGTGCCAGCAGTAACGGGGGACAGGGTTCTTCACCCCTCCACTTT; cdr3_aa: CASSNGGQGSSPLHF
j_call: TRBJ2-1; d_call: TRBD1; clone_size: few; v_call: TRBV7-2; cdr3_length: 16; cdr3_nt: TGTGCCAGCAGCTCCCGCCCGGACAGGGGGTGGGATGAGCAGTTCTTC; cdr3_aa: CASSSRPDRGWDEQFF
j_call: TRBJ1-1; d_call: TRBD1; clone_size: NA; v_call: TRBV11-3; cdr3_length: 17; cdr3_nt: TGTGCCAGCAGCTTAGGGCAGACAGGGGGGATGAACACTGAAGCTTTCTTT; cdr3_aa: CASSLGQTGGMNTEAFF
j_call: TRBJ2-7; d_call: NA; clone_size: NA; v_call: TRBV7-3; cdr3_length: 13; cdr3_nt: TGTGCCAGCAGCCCCCGGCGGGGCTACGAGCAGTACTTC; cdr3_aa: CASSPRRGYEQYF
j_call: TRBJ1-4; d_call: NA; clone_size: NA; v_call: TRBV7-8; cdr3_length: 14; cdr3_nt: TGTGCCAGCAGCTTGACTGACTTCGGTGAAAAACTGTTTTTT; cdr3_aa: CASSLTDFGEKLFF
j_call: TRBJ2-7; d_call: TRBD1; clone_size: NA; v_call: TRBV28; cdr3_length: 13; cdr3_nt: TGTGCCAGCAGTTGGACAGGGGTAGACGAGCAGTACTTC; cdr3_aa: CASSWTGVDEQYF
j_call: TRBJ1-3; d_call: NA; clone_size: NA; v_call: TRBV15; cdr3_length: 17; cdr3_nt: TGTGCCACCAGCAGAGTGAGTTCGGGCGACTCTGGAAACACCATATATTTT; cdr3_aa: CATSRVSSGDSGNTIYF
j_call: TRBJ1-5; d_call: NA; clone_size: NA; v_call: TRBV24-1; cdr3_length: 12; cdr3_nt: TGTGCCACCAGTGATCTCCATCAGCCCCAGCATTTT; cdr3_aa: CATSDLHQPQHF
j_call: TRBJ2-7; d_call: TRBD1; clone_size: NA; v_call: TRBV19; cdr3_length: 13; cdr3_nt: TGTGCCAGTAGTCTCGGGACAGTTCGCGAGCAGTACTTC; cdr3_aa: CASSLGTVREQYF
j_call: TRBJ1-3; d_call: TRBD1; clone_size: NA; v_call: TRBV10-3; cdr3_length: 13; cdr3_nt: TGTGCCACCCGGACAGGGGGCATCGACACCATATATTTT; cdr3_aa: CATRTGGIDTIYF
j_call: TRBJ2-7; d_call: NA; clone_size: once; v_call: TRBV20-1; cdr3_length: 11; cdr3_nt: TGCAGTGCTCTTGCGATCTACGAGCAGTACTTC; cdr3_aa: CSALAIYEQYF
j_call: TRBJ1-5; d_call: TRBD1; clone_size: NA; v_call: TRBV3-1/TRBV3-2; cdr3_length: 15; cdr3_nt: TGTGCCAGCAGCCGCCGGGGGACAGGGATTCAGCCCCAGCATTTT; cdr3_aa: CASSRRGTGIQPQHF
j_call: TRBJ1-6; d_call: TRBD1; clone_size: once; v_call: TRBV5-4; cdr3_length: 16; cdr3_nt: TGTGCCAGCAGCTTGGAGGGGCTGGACAGGGATTCACCCCTCCACTTT; cdr3_aa: CASSLEGLDRDSPLHF
j_call: TRBJ2-3; d_call: TRBD2; clone_size: NA; v_call: TRBV27; cdr3_length: 16; cdr3_nt: TGTGCCAGCAGTCCCTTTGGGCGGGAGGGGTCAGATACGCAGTATTTT; cdr3_aa: CASSPFGREGSDTQYF
j_call: TRBJ2-7; d_call: NA; clone_size: NA; v_call: TRBV11-2; cdr3_length: 13; cdr3_nt: TGTGCCAGCAGCCCAAGGGGGAACTACGAGCAGTACTTC; cdr3_aa: CASSPRGNYEQYF
j_call: TRBJ2-2; d_call: TRBD1; clone_size: NA; v_call: TRBV6-4; cdr3_length: 16; cdr3_nt: TGTGCCAGCAGTCCAGACAGGGGTGGAAACACCGGGGAGCTGTTTTTT; cdr3_aa: CASSPDRGGNTGELFF
j_call: TRBJ2-3; d_call: NA; clone_size: NA; v_call: TRBV4-3; cdr3_length: 16; cdr3_nt: TGCGCCAGCAGCCAAGAATACCGACTTGCGGCAGATACGCAGTATTTT; cdr3_aa: CASSQEYRLAADTQYF
j_call: TRBJ1-4; d_call: NA; clone_size: NA; v_call: TRBV28; cdr3_length: 12; cdr3_nt: TGTGCCAGCAGAGGTTTATCCGAAAAACTGTTTTTT; cdr3_aa: CASRGLSEKLFF
j_call: TRBJ2-1; d_call: NA; clone_size: NA; v_call: TRBV5-1; cdr3_length: 13; cdr3_nt: TGCGCCAGCAGCTTGGTAGACTACAATGAGCAGTTCTTC; cdr3_aa: CASSLVDYNEQFF
j_call: TRBJ2-2; d_call: NA; clone_size: once; v_call: TRBV7-2; cdr3_length: 18; cdr3_nt: TGTGCCAGCAGGGTTCGTGGGGGCGCGTTCCCGAACACCGGGGAGCTGTTTTTT; cdr3_aa: CASRVRGGAFPNTGELFF
j_call: TRBJ1-5; d_call: NA; clone_size: NA; v_call: TRBV5-1; cdr3_length: 14; cdr3_nt: TGCGCCAGCAGCCCAGATAATGGCAATCAGCCCCAGCATTTT; cdr3_aa: CASSPDNGNQPQHF
j_call: TRBJ1-1; d_call: NA; clone_size: few; v_call: TRBV6-5; cdr3_length: 13; cdr3_nt: TGTGCCAGCAGATCGACAGTGAACACTGAAGCTTTCTTT; cdr3_aa: CASRSTVNTEAFF
j_call: TRBJ1-1; d_call: TRBD1; clone_size: NA; v_call: TRBV5-1; cdr3_length: 15; cdr3_nt: TGCGCCAGCAGCTTGGACAGGGGGCCGTACACTGAAGCTTTCTTT; cdr3_aa: CASSLDRGPYTEAFF
j_call: TRBJ2-7; d_call: TRBD1; clone_size: once; v_call: TRBV7-2; cdr3_length: 17; cdr3_nt: TGTGCCAGCAGCTTAGCCTCCAGGGGGCGCGCCCCCTACGAGCAGTACTTC; cdr3_aa: CASSLASRGRAPYEQYF
j_call: TRBJ1-1; d_call: NA; clone_size: NA; v_call: TRBV6-6; cdr3_length: 14; cdr3_nt: TGTGCCAGCATATCGCAGGGATCGAACACTGAAGCTTTCTTT; cdr3_aa: CASISQGSNTEAFF
j_call: TRBJ2-3; d_call: NA; clone_size: NA; v_call: TRBV7-9; cdr3_length: 15; cdr3_nt: TGTGCCAGCAGCCTCGAGGGATCTAGCACAGATACGCAGTATTTT; cdr3_aa: CASSLEGSSTDTQYF
j_call: TRBJ2-2; d_call: TRBD1; clone_size: NA; v_call: TRBV28; cdr3_length: 14; cdr3_nt: TGTGCCAGCAGTCTCAGACAGGGTCCCGGGGAGCTGTTTTTT; cdr3_aa: CASSLRQGPGELFF
j_call: TRBJ1-2; d_call: NA; clone_size: NA; v_call: TRBV18; cdr3_length: 13; cdr3_nt: TGTGCCAGCTCACCACCGTCCAGTGGTGGCTACACCTTC; cdr3_aa: CASSPPSSGGYTF
j_call: TRBJ2-7; d_call: NA; clone_size: NA; v_call: TRBV28; cdr3_length: 14; cdr3_nt: TGTGCCAGCAGTTGGCAGGGTGGAGTCTACGAGCAGTACTTC; cdr3_aa: CASSWQGGVYEQYF
j_call: TRBJ1-5; d_call: NA; clone_size: NA; v_call: TRBV18; cdr3_length: 14; cdr3_nt: TGTGCCAGCTCACGGGGAATTGACAATCAGCCCCAGCATTTT; cdr3_aa: CASSRGIDNQPQHF
j_call: TRBJ2-1; d_call: TRBD2; clone_size: NA; v_call: TRBV5-4; cdr3_length: 17; cdr3_nt: TGTGCCAGCAGCTTGGCGAGGTCTAGCGGGGCCTACAATGAGCAGTTCTTC; cdr3_aa: CASSLARSSGAYNEQFF
j_call: TRBJ2-1; d_call: NA; clone_size: NA; v_call: TRBV30; cdr3_length: 14; cdr3_nt: TGTGCCTGGGGACCGCAGGCCGCCGCCAATGAGCAGTTCTTC; cdr3_aa: CAWGPQAAANEQFF
j_call: TRBJ1-5; d_call: NA; clone_size: NA; v_call: TRBV18; cdr3_length: 13; cdr3_nt: TGTGCCAGCTCACGAGGAGGGAATCAGCCCCAGCATTTT; cdr3_aa: CASSRGGNQPQHF
j_call: TRBJ2-6; d_call: NA; clone_size: NA; v_call: TRBV5-6; cdr3_length: 16; cdr3_nt: TGTGCCAGCAGCTTGGGAAGGGGAACTGGGGCCAACGTCCTGACTTTC; cdr3_aa: CASSLGRGTGANVLTF
j_call: TRBJ2-1; d_call: NA; clone_size: NA; v_call: TRBV6-2/TRBV6-3; cdr3_length: 16; cdr3_nt: TGTGCCAGCAGTGGGGGTCGGGGGAGAGGCCCCAATGAGCAGTTCTTC; cdr3_aa: CASSGGRGRGPNEQFF
j_call: TRBJ2-7; d_call: NA; clone_size: NA; v_call: TRBV1; cdr3_length: 15; cdr3_nt: TGCACCAGCAGCCAAGGGTGTGGTTCTTGGAACGAGCAGTACTTC; cdr3_aa: CTSSQGCGSWNEQYF
j_call: TRBJ1-1; d_call: NA; clone_size: NA; v_call: TRBV5-1; cdr3_length: 14; cdr3_nt: TGCGCCAGCAGCCCCCAAGGAACGAACACTGAAGCTTTCTTT; cdr3_aa: CASSPQGTNTEAFF
j_call: TRBJ2-7; d_call: NA; clone_size: once; v_call: TRBV7-9; cdr3_length: 12; cdr3_nt: TGTGCCAGCCGGGGGTCCCTTCTCGAGCAGTACTTC; cdr3_aa: CASRGSLLEQYF
j_call: TRBJ2-3; d_call: TRBD1; clone_size: NA; v_call: TRBV24-1; cdr3_length: 16; cdr3_nt: TGTGCCACCAGTCAGACTGACAGGGGCTACACAGATACGCAGTATTTT; cdr3_aa: CATSQTDRGYTDTQYF
j_call: TRBJ2-2; d_call: TRBD1; clone_size: NA; v_call: TRBV7-7; cdr3_length: 14; cdr3_nt: TGTGCTAGCAGCCCAGGGGGCGGCACCGGGGAGCTGTTTTTT; cdr3_aa: CASSPGGGTGELFF
j_call: TRBJ1-2; d_call: NA; clone_size: NA; v_call: TRBV6-2/TRBV6-3; cdr3_length: 12; cdr3_nt: TGTGCCAGCAGTTACGGGTCAACAGGGAACACCTTC; cdr3_aa: CASSYGSTGNTF
j_call: TRBJ1-2; d_call: NA; clone_size: NA; v_call: TRBV24-1; cdr3_length: 12; cdr3_nt: TGTGCCACCCAAGACCCCAACTATGGCTACACCTTC; cdr3_aa: CATQDPNYGYTF
j_call: TRBJ2-3; d_call: NA; clone_size: once; v_call: TRBV5-8; cdr3_length: 17; cdr3_nt: TGTGCCAGCAGCCTTCCCGCTAGCGCCCAGACCACAGATACGCAGTATTTT; cdr3_aa: CASSLPASAQTTDTQYF
j_call: TRBJ2-7; d_call: TRBD2; clone_size: NA; v_call: TRBV9; cdr3_length: 16; cdr3_nt: TGTGCCAGCAGCGTAGGCAGTAGCGGGGCCTCCTACGAGCAGTACTTC; cdr3_aa: CASSVGSSGASYEQYF
j_call: TRBJ2-4; d_call: NA; clone_size: NA; v_call: TRBV21-1; cdr3_length: 14; cdr3_nt: TGTGCCAGCAGCAAAAGGCACAGGGGTTACATTCAGTACTTC; cdr3_aa: CASSKRHRGYIQYF
j_call: TRBJ2-3; d_call: TRBD2; clone_size: once; v_call: TRBV19; cdr3_length: 16; cdr3_nt: TGTGCCAGTAGTATGGGTGGGACTAGCGGGAAGGATACGCAGTATTTT; cdr3_aa: CASSMGGTSGKDTQYF
j_call: TRBJ2-1; d_call: NA; clone_size: NA; v_call: TRBV28; cdr3_length: 14; cdr3_nt: TGTGCCAGCAGCGAGGGGCAGTACTACAATGAGCAGTTCTTC; cdr3_aa: CASSEGQYYNEQFF
j_call: TRBJ2-1; d_call: TRBD2; clone_size: NA; v_call: TRBV20-1; cdr3_length: 14; cdr3_nt: TGCAGTGCTAGTCCGGGACTAGCGGACAATGAGCAGTTCTTC; cdr3_aa: CSASPGLADNEQFF
j_call: TRBJ2-1; d_call: TRBD2; clone_size: NA; v_call: TRBV6-5; cdr3_length: 14; cdr3_nt: TGTGCCAGCGCTTTTGGTAGCGGGGGCAATGAGCAGTTCTTC; cdr3_aa: CASAFGSGGNEQFF